The 7 T cell receptor beta chains below all came from one sample that was sequenced in a study of blood T cell repertoires in COVID-19. TCRdb's copy holds only in-frame clones and misses some; the assay was immunoSEQ multiplex PCR. The table shows 90,000 to 150,000 clones, with 85% to 90% occurring only once. Sample: peripheral blood. These receptors were collected from a man in his 70s with active or convalescent COVID-19.

This clone was seen a single time. The chain has TRBV10-1 and TRBJ1-3; 10 positions agree with TRBD1. Germline trimming cut 3 bases from V and 1 base from J; bases unmatched to any gene: 3. The CDR3 covers 16 residues. CDR1 WNHNN and CDR2 SYGVQD come from the germline V gene (reference sequence). Here the CDR3 reads CASSDPGQGSGNTIYF. In DNA, the CDR3 is TGCGCCAGCAGTGACCCGGGACAGGGGTCTGGAAACACCATATATTTT.

The V call is TRBV3-1 (or the pseudogene TRBV3-2), the J call TRBJ1-1; 7 bases match TRBD1. CDR1 and CDR2 from the germline V gene are LGHDT and YNNKEL (reference sequence). Trimming at V came to 7 bases and at J to 0 bases, leaving 5 bases not matched to a gene. This CDR3 comprises 14 residues. The CDR3 loop reads CASMPGTVNTEAFF. In nucleotides, the CDR3 is TGTGCCAGCATGCCCGGGACAGTGAACACTGAAGCTTTCTTT.

This chain joins TRBV6-5 and TRBJ1-1; maybe TRBD1 (6 bases). V was clipped by 6 bases and J by 1 base, with 12 bases between them. This CDR3 has 14 residues. Germline CDR1 is MNHEY and CDR2 is SVGAGI. The CDR3 loop is CASRHRDRNTEAFF. DNA for the CDR3: TGTGCCAGCAGGCACAGGGATCGGAACACTGAAGCTTTCTTT.

The chain joins TRBV15 to TRBJ1-5, with TRBD1 matching over 7 bases. Germline CDR1 LNHNV, CDR2 YYDKDF (reference sequence). The junction had 7 bases not matched to a gene; V was cut back by 0 bases and J by 8 bases. The CDR3 runs 15 residues. Written as DNA, the CDR3 is TGTGCCACCAGCAGAGAAGTGAGGGGGCGGGAGCCCCAGCATTTT. This translates into CATSREVRGREPQHF.

The CDR3 DNA follows: TGTGCCAGCAGCTTCAAGTACTCCTCTGGAAACACCATATATTTT. It specifies CASSFKYSSGNTIYF. This chain links TRBV7-9 with TRBJ1-3, with unresolved D. CDR1 is SEHNR and CDR2 is FQNEAQ in the germline V gene (reference sequence). This CDR3 is 15 amino acids long. Trimming cost V 3 bases and J 0 bases, with 9 bases left between them.

The chain carries TRBV18 and TRBJ1-1; tentative D call: TRBD1 (5 bases). The germline CDR1 and CDR2 sequences are KGHSH and LQKENI. The CDR3 sequence is 12 residues long. The V and J ends lost 5 bases and 2 bases respectively, with 6 bases between them. CDR3 sequence reads: CASSGQNTEAFF. The CDR3 DNA sequence: TGTGCCAGCTCAGGACAAAACACTGAAGCTTTCTTT.

The chain has TRBV7-4 and TRBJ2-7, with TRBD2 matching 10 bases. This CDR3 region has 17 residues. V lost 1 base, J lost 4 bases, and 10 bases stayed unmatched. Germline CDR1 is SGHVT and CDR2 is SQSDAQ. This CDR3 reads CASSLGGLAGAKYEQYF. CDR3 DNA: TGTGCCAGCAGCTTAGGGGGTCTAGCGGGAGCCAAATACGAGCAGTACTTC.